These 15 T cell receptor beta chains were all obtained from the same sample, sequenced in a study of blood T cell repertoires in COVID-19. The data were produced by immunoSEQ multiplex PCR, yet TCRdb's version contains in-frame clones alone and is incomplete. The sample lists some 150,000 clones; more than 75% were seen once. Specimen: peripheral blood. Receptors originate from a woman older than 75 with acute or convalescent COVID-19.

CDR3 in amino acids: CASSPDRSSGNTIYF. The CDR3 DNA sequence: TGTGCCAGCAGCCCGGACAGGAGCTCTGGAAACACCATATATTTT. This chain connects TRBV11-2 to TRBJ1-3, with 7 bases aligning to TRBD1. V dropped 5 bases and J dropped 0; count of bases not matched to a gene: 4. The CDR3 contains 15 residues. Looked up from germline, CDR1 is SGHAT and CDR2 is FQNNGV.

The V gene is TRBV6-5, the J gene TRBJ2-5, with 9 positions matching TRBD1. In germline, CDR1 is MNHEY, CDR2 SVGAGI. This CDR3 is 13 amino acids long. With 8 bases clipped from V and 4 bases from J, the junction kept 5 bases outside the gene matches. In DNA, the CDR3 is TGTGCCAGCCGCACAGGGGGCCGAGAGACCCAGTACTTC. Its translation: CASRTGGRETQYF.

The V call is TRBV24-1, the J call TRBJ2-7, with 12 bases lining up with TRBD2. CDR1 and CDR2 from the germline V gene are KGHDR and SFDVKD. The CDR3 runs 15 residues. The V segment lost 7 bases and the J segment 3 bases; nucleotides outside the gene matches: 6. Here the CDR3 DNA reads TGTGCCACCAGAGACTCGGGACTAGCGGGCTACGAGCAGTACTTC. It translates to CATRDSGLAGYEQYF.

The V and J genes are TRBV9 and TRBJ1-1; D remains unclear. Germline-derived CDR1 and CDR2 are SGDLS and YYNGEE. The CDR3 runs 14 residues. The germline V and J ends were trimmed by 3 bases and 4 bases, with 13 bases remaining between them. Written as DNA, the CDR3 is TGTGCCAGCAGCGCCCGATTCCGGGGCACTGAAGCTTTCTTT. It codes for CASSARFRGTEAFF.

This clone was observed a single time. The chain employs TRBV5-4 and TRBJ1-4, with 10 bases matching TRBD1. This CDR3 comprises 15 residues. J gave up 7 bases and V 0 bases, and 3 bases lay outside the gene matches. The germline gives CDR1 SGHNT, CDR2 YYREEE (reference sequence). CDR3 protein: CASSLGTGGSEKLFF. Here the CDR3 DNA reads TGTGCCAGCAGCTTGGGGACAGGGGGGAGTGAAAAACTGTTTTTT.

This clone was counted between two and nine times. Here the CDR3 DNA reads TGTGCCAGCAGTCGGGACAGGGGCCCCCAAGAGACCCAGTACTTC. This translates into CASSRDRGPQETQYF. The genes are TRBV7-7 and TRBJ2-5, with 10 bases aligning to TRBD1. This CDR3 contains 15 residues. CDR1 SSHAT and CDR2 FNYEAQ come from the germline V gene (reference sequence). Trimming cost V 6 bases and J 1 base; bases outside gene matches: 5.

V usage is TRBV7-9 and J usage is TRBJ2-1; D perhaps matches TRBD2 (5 bases). The CDR3 loop spans 15 amino acids. The germline V gene has CDR1 SEHNR and CDR2 FQNEAQ (reference sequence). Deletions cut 8 bases from V and 12 bases from J, with 26 bases between. Here the CDR3 DNA reads TGTGCCAGCCACGTCTGGGGAGCTTCCCCCGGAGGGCAGTTCTTC. Protein: CASHVWGASPGGQFF.

The gene calls are TRBV6-5 and TRBJ2-1, with 13 nucleotides matching TRBD2. Germline loops: CDR1 MNHEY, CDR2 SVGAGI. This CDR3 region has 15 residues. Trimming at V came to 8 bases and at J to 8 bases, leaving 9 bases not matched to a gene. In DNA form, the CDR3 reads TGTGCCAGCCGCTTCGGGACTAGCGGGACCCATGAGCAGTTCTTC. Translated, it gives CASRFGTSGTHEQFF.

The CDR3 coding sequence is TGTGCCAGCAGTGAAAACCAGACTAGCGGGGGGCTCCAAGAGACCCAGTACTTC. Translating gives CASSENQTSGGLQETQYF. The J gene is TRBJ2-5, the V gene TRBV6-1; 13 nucleotides agree with TRBD2. Germline assignment: CDR1 MNHNS and CDR2 SASEGT. V trimming: 2 bases; J trimming: 1 base; junction bases outside the gene matches: 7. The CDR3 length is 18 residues.

With respect to this clone: Being one base from a much bigger clone, this may be a read error. J is TRBJ2-2 and V is TRBV7-3, with D unclear. The V gene lost 5 bases and the J gene lost 5 bases, with 6 bases spanning the gap. This CDR3 comprises 12 residues. Germline CDR1 is SGHTA and CDR2 is FQGTGA. CDR3 DNA sequence: TGTGCCAGCAGCCCAGGTACCGGGGAGCTGTTTTTT. It is translated as CASSPGTGELFF.

The V call is TRBV20-1, the J call TRBJ1-1, with D hard to call. With 6 bases removed from V and 2 bases from J, the gap between germline ends came to 7 bases. This CDR3 region has 11 residues. Germline CDR1 and CDR2: DFQATT and SNEGSKA (reference sequence). The CDR3 spells CSARGNTEAFF. The CDR3 DNA reads as TGCAGTGCCCGAGGCAACACTGAAGCTTTCTTT.

This clone was detected a few times. J is TRBJ2-6 and V is TRBV3-1 (or the pseudogene TRBV3-2); TRBD1 agrees at 9 bases. The CDR3 has 18 residues. V shed 2 bases and J 0 bases; nucleotides not matched to a gene: 5. Germline CDR1 is LGHDT and CDR2 is YNNKEL (reference sequence). The CDR3 loop is CASSQPGQGGSGANVLTF. DNA for the CDR3: TGTGCCAGCAGCCAACCGGGACAGGGCGGCTCTGGGGCCAACGTCCTGACTTTC.

V gene TRBV7-2 combines with J gene TRBJ2-1, with 7 bases aligning to TRBD2. CDR3 length: 12 residues. Germline V gene sequence: CDR1 SGHTA, CDR2 FQGNSA. J was trimmed by 9 bases and V by 5 bases; bases with no gene match: 4. This CDR3 is CASSIQRGEQFF. CDR3 bases: TGTGCCAGCAGCATCCAGCGGGGTGAGCAGTTCTTC. Full variable domain (rest looked up from reference TRBV7-2 and TRBJ2-1): GAGVSQSPSNKVTEKGKDVELRCDPISGHTALYWYRQSLGQGLEFLIYFQGNSAPDKSGLPSDRFSAERTGGSVSTLTIQRTQQEDSAVYLCASSIQRGEQFFGPGTRLTVL.

The gene calls are TRBV30 and TRBJ1-4, with a possible D match to TRBD1 (5 bases). V gave up 5 bases and J gave up 0 bases, with 7 bases separating them. Germline-derived CDR1 and CDR2 are GTSNPN and SVGIG (reference sequence). This CDR3 has 13 residues. The CDR3 nucleotides are TGTGCCTGGTGGGGGGCAACTAATGAAAAACTGTTTTTT. Residues: CAWWGATNEKLFF.

V is TRBV28 and J is TRBJ2-1; a weak D match, TRBD1 (6 bases). From germline, CDR1 is MDHEN and CDR2 SYDVKM. This CDR3 is 11 amino acids long. V was clipped by 3 bases and J by 9 bases, with 6 bases between them. CDR3: CASSFRGEQFF. CDR3 bases: TGTGCCAGCAGTTTCAGGGGTGAGCAGTTCTTC.